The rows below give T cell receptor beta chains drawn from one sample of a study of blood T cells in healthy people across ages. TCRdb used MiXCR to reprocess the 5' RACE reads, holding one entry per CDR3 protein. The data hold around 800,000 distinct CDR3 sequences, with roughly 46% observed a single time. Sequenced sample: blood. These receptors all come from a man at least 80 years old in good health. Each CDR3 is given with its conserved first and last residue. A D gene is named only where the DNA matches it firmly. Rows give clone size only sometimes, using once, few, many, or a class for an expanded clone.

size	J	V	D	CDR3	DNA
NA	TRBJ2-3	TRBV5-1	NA	CASSLERGRDTQYF	TGCGCCAGCAGCTTGGAGAGAGGCAGAGATACGCAGTATTTT
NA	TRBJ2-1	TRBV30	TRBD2	CAWRAGAHNEQFF	TGTGCCTGGAGGGCGGGAGCCCACAATGAGCAGTTCTTC
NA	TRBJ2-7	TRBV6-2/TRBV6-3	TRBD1	CASSYHRDRGYYEQYF	TGTGCCAGCAGTTATCACCGGGACAGGGGGTACTACGAGCAGTACTTC
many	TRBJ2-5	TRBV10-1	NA	CASSENEGGTQYF	TGCGCCAGCAGTGAGAACGAGGGGGGGACCCAGTACTTC
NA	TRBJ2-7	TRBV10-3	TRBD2	CAISEGLAGLNNEQYF	TGTGCCATCAGTGAGGGCCTAGCGGGCCTCAACAATGAGCAGTACTTC
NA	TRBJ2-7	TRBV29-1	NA	CSVEDQRDEQYF	TGCAGCGTTGAAGACCAGAGGGATGAGCAGTACTTC
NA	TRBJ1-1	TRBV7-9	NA	CASSLFEAGNTEAFF	TGTGCCAGCAGCTTATTCGAGGCGGGGAACACTGAAGCTTTCTTT
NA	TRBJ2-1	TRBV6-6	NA	CASRSGQTLNEQFF	TGTGCCAGCCGCTCCGGACAGACACTCAATGAGCAGTTCTTC
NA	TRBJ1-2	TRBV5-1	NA	CASSLATSDYGYTF	TGCGCCAGCAGCTTGGCCACCTCGGACTATGGCTACACCTTC
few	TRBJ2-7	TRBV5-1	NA	CASSLGRENYEQYF	TGCGCCAGCAGCTTGGGCAGGGAGAACTACGAGCAGTACTTC